The T cell receptor beta chain described here comes from a study of monozygotic twins with cystic fibrosis. This clone was observed a handful of times. Some clones are missing from TCRdb's copy, which holds only in-frame ones; the method was immunoSEQ multiplex PCR. The sample carries fewer than 30,000 clones, roughly 80% recorded once. The sequence came from a girl aged 2-10 years with cystic fibrosis. The sequenced sample consisted of blood.

Written as DNA, the CDR3 is TGCGCCAGCAGCCTCCACATTCAGCCCCAGCATTTT. Translated: CASSLHIQPQHF. J is TRBJ1-5 and V is TRBV4-1, with no clear D. The V end was cut by 4 bases, the J end by 6 bases, with 7 bases between. CDR1 is MGHRA, CDR2 YSYEKL, per germline. This CDR3 region has 12 residues.